This T cell receptor (beta chain) appears in the sequencing data of a study of blood T cell repertoires in COVID-19. The overall study: Italy, Spain and the United States were the sources of the convalescent and acute COVID-19 samples. T cells, B-cell-depleted T cells, or PBMCs supplied cDNA or gDNA.

In the study's own analysis: Estimates of nucleated cell counts were drawn from the amplification of reference gene primers. Data came from immunoSEQ multiplex PCR; TCRdb stores just in-frame clones and leaves some out. V and J calls and clone size are those listed in that table; D and trimming were worked out from the DNA. The repertoire consists of 230,000 or so clones, with around 91% occurring once and the leading ten covering around 2.3%. Enrolment of Seattle patients took place during active infection, and they were followed longitudinally. The J segment lost 2 bases and the V segment lost 5 bases, leaving 10 bases of the junction unmatched. CDR3 length equals 17 residues. In germline, CDR1 is ENHRY, CDR2 SYGVKD.

The clonotype was recovered from a woman in her sixties with COVID-19, enrolled during active disease. The material sequenced was peripheral blood. The chain links TRBV10-3 to TRBJ2-2, with TRBD1 matching 8 bases. In nucleotides, the CDR3 is TGTGCCATCAGTCGCGGACCGACAGGGGTAAACACCGGGGAGCTGTTTTTT. This codes for CAISRGPTGVNTGELFF.